The rows below give T cell receptor beta chains drawn from one sample of a study of blood T cell repertoires in COVID-19. Here immunoSEQ multiplex PCR was the method, and the copy in TCRdb shows in-frame clones only, minus some. The repertoire holds roughly 87,000 clones, approximately 88% seen once, with 0.47% in the top ten. The source material was peripheral blood. The receptors come from a man in his sixties with acute or convalescent COVID-19. The CDR3 runs from the conserved cysteine through the conserved F or W. A D gene is named only where the DNA matches it firmly. Clone size is given for some rows only: seen once, a few or many times, or a class if the clone is expanded.

DNA: TGCAGTGCTAGTCCTTTTGTAGGCACAGATACGCAGTATTTT
CDR3: CSASPFVGTDTQYF
V: TRBV20-1
J: TRBJ2-3
size: once
D: -

DNA: TGTGCCTGGAGTGACCGGGTGGCCGGGGAGCTGTTTTTT
CDR3: CAWSDRVAGELFF
V: TRBV30
J: TRBJ2-2
size: -
D: -

DNA: TGTGCCAGCAGTATTTTGACAGGTCCCTCCTACGAGCAGTACTTC
CDR3: CASSILTGPSYEQYF
V: TRBV7-8
J: TRBJ2-7
size: -
D: -

DNA: TGCGCCAGCAGCTTGGACACCGCCGGCAGGGATTCACCCCTCCACTTT
CDR3: CASSLDTAGRDSPLHF
V: TRBV5-1
J: TRBJ1-6
size: -
D: -

DNA: TGTGCCAGTAGACTAGCGAGCTCCTACGAGCAGTACTTC
CDR3: CASRLASSYEQYF
V: TRBV19
J: TRBJ2-7
size: -
D: TRBD2

DNA: TGCAGCGTTGCCGGCGGAAAGGAAGCTTTCTTT
CDR3: CSVAGGKEAFF
V: TRBV29-1
J: TRBJ1-1
size: -
D: -

DNA: TGTGCCAGCAGCCGCCGGGACAGGGACAACGAGCAGTACTTC
CDR3: CASSRRDRDNEQYF
V: TRBV7-8
J: TRBJ2-7
size: -
D: TRBD1

DNA: TGTGCCAGCAGCTTTGCGGGACAGGGCTCCCATGAGCAGTTCTTC
CDR3: CASSFAGQGSHEQFF
V: TRBV11-1
J: TRBJ2-1
size: -
D: TRBD1

DNA: TGTGCCAGCAGTAACGGACAGGCGTACGAGCAGTACTTC
CDR3: CASSNGQAYEQYF
V: TRBV27
J: TRBJ2-7
size: -
D: TRBD1

DNA: TGCGCCAGCAGTCGTGACAGGGCCGATGGCTACACCTTC
CDR3: CASSRDRADGYTF
V: TRBV5-1
J: TRBJ1-2
size: -
D: TRBD1

DNA: TGTGCCAGCAGCTTATTCAGGGGTCGGACAGCTTTCTTT
CDR3: CASSLFRGRTAFF
V: TRBV7-3
J: TRBJ1-1
size: once
D: -

DNA: TGTGCCAGCAGCCAGGAACTGGGACAGCCTCTGACTGCCTACGAGCAGTACTTC
CDR3: CASSQELGQPLTAYEQYF
V: TRBV4-2
J: TRBJ2-7
size: -
D: TRBD1

DNA: TGTGCCAGCAGCCTGGGACAGTACGAGCAGTACTTC
CDR3: CASSLGQYEQYF
V: TRBV2
J: TRBJ2-7
size: -
D: TRBD1

DNA: TGTGCCAGCAGTTTTCAACACACAGGGGACACCGGGGAGCTGTTTTTT
CDR3: CASSFQHTGDTGELFF
V: TRBV6-5
J: TRBJ2-2
size: -
D: TRBD1

DNA: TGTGCCAGCTCACGTTCGGGACTAGCGGGGGAATACTTC
CDR3: CASSRSGLAGEYF
V: TRBV18
J: TRBJ2-5
size: -
D: TRBD2

DNA: TGTGCCAGCAGCCAAGCAGTTTACAGGAAACCTCCCTACGAGCAGTACTTC
CDR3: CASSQAVYRKPPYEQYF
V: TRBV3-1/TRBV3-2
J: TRBJ2-7
size: -
D: -

DNA: TGCGCCAGCAGCTTGGAGGGGTTCACCGGGGAGCTGTTTTTT
CDR3: CASSLEGFTGELFF
V: TRBV5-1
J: TRBJ2-2
size: -
D: -

DNA: TGTGCCAGCAGCCAAGTTAAGACTAGCTGGTACAATGAGCAGTTCTTC
CDR3: CASSQVKTSWYNEQFF
V: TRBV14
J: TRBJ2-1
size: -
D: TRBD2

DNA: TGTGCCAGTAGCGTACAGGGGTTAGAGGAGACCCAGTACTTC
CDR3: CASSVQGLEETQYF
V: TRBV19
J: TRBJ2-5
size: -
D: TRBD1

DNA: TGTGCCAGCAGCGAGACAGGGACCTATGGCTACACCTTC
CDR3: CASSETGTYGYTF
V: TRBV9
J: TRBJ1-2
size: -
D: TRBD1

DNA: TGTGCCAGCAGAAGCGGGGGTCCGAACACCGGGGAGCTGTTTTTT
CDR3: CASRSGGPNTGELFF
V: TRBV6-5
J: TRBJ2-2
size: -
D: TRBD2

DNA: TGCGCCAGCAGCAAAGACCGGGACAGGGGTCAGGAGCAGTACTTC
CDR3: CASSKDRDRGQEQYF
V: TRBV5-1
J: TRBJ2-7
size: once
D: TRBD1

DNA: TGTGCCAGCAAGCTAGGGACAGTGGGTTCACCCCTCCACTTT
CDR3: CASKLGTVGSPLHF
V: TRBV6-5
J: TRBJ1-6
size: -
D: TRBD1

DNA: TGTGCCAGCAGAGGAGGTTGGTTGGCGTTGAACGAGCAGTACTTC
CDR3: CASRGGWLALNEQYF
V: TRBV27
J: TRBJ2-7
size: few
D: -

DNA: TGTGCCAGCAGCGGGAGTTTGACCCGGGACTCCGTCTACGAGCAGTACTTC
CDR3: CASSGSLTRDSVYEQYF
V: TRBV11-2
J: TRBJ2-7
size: -
D: -

DNA: TGTGCCAGCAGCTCCAGGGGAAGAGGGTCTCGGACAGGCGAAGAGACCCAGTACTTC
CDR3: CASSSRGRGSRTGEETQYF
V: TRBV7-2
J: TRBJ2-5
size: -
D: TRBD1

DNA: TGCGCCAGCAGCAACGGACAGGGTGGGGAGACCCAGTACTTC
CDR3: CASSNGQGGETQYF
V: TRBV5-1
J: TRBJ2-5
size: -
D: TRBD1

DNA: TGCGCCAGCAGCTACCACCTGAGGACAGGGGCGATCTCCTACGAGCAGTACTTC
CDR3: CASSYHLRTGAISYEQYF
V: TRBV5-1
J: TRBJ2-7
size: -
D: TRBD1

DNA: TGTGCCAGCATTAAGGCTAGCGGGGAGTTCTTC
CDR3: CASIKASGEFF
V: TRBV27
J: TRBJ2-1
size: -
D: TRBD2

DNA: TGTGCCAGCAGGCCTCCAGGGTCCAATGAGCAGTTCTTC
CDR3: CASRPPGSNEQFF
V: TRBV5-4
J: TRBJ2-1
size: -
D: -